This T cell receptor (beta chain) was found in a study of blood T cells in healthy people across ages. Overall study: When template switching was applied, about one barcoded beta molecule was captured per two T cells.

V was pared by 4 bases and J by 4 bases, with 10 bases between. The CDR3 length is 13 residues. Germline CDR1 is LNHNV and CDR2 is YYDKDF (reference sequence). This clonotype has a handful of counts. No antigen is known for it. Then a second PCR, running about 6 to 11 cycles, was carried out with a sample-barcoded 5' primer and a J-beta primer mix. TCRdb processed the 5' RACE reads anew with MiXCR; each CDR3 protein has one entry. Of about 400,000 distinct CDR3 sequences detected, 52% appear once; the ten largest clones hold 51%. Isolated per sample were at least 7 million PBMCs. Study conclusions and caveats: Both higher diversity and more naive CD4+ cells marked long-lived donors when set against aged donors.

The chain carries TRBV15 and TRBJ2-5; possibly TRBD2 for D (6 bases). The sequence was collected from a man aged 55 to 69 in good health. Sequencing used blood. This chain's CDR3 is CATSTHGGETQYF. The CDR3 bases are TGTGCCACCAGCACCCACGGGGGAGAGACCCAGTACTTC.